These 13 T cell receptor beta chains were sequenced from one sample in a study of Ad26.COV2.S vaccination and SARS-CoV-2 variants. The protocol was immunoSEQ multiplex PCR, while the TCRdb copy is restricted to in-frame clones and leaves out a portion. Found here are roughly 350,000 clones, less than 90% of them singletons; the top ten hold about 11%. Treatment noted: 15 to 20 received Ad26.COV2.S at low or high dose, single or two shots; about five received placebo; per-sample allocation not given. Sampling was performed 63 days after the first vaccine or placebo injection. Here the sequenced sample was peripheral blood, taken in a trial of Ad26.COV2.S vaccine versus placebo. The receptors here all came from a person aged 18-60 years who received the Ad26.COV2.S COVID-19 vaccine or a placebo.

The V and J genes are TRBV11-2 and TRBJ2-7; the D gene is possibly TRBD1 (5 bases). Germline CDR1 is SGHAT and CDR2 is FQNNGV. The ends were cut back, 4 bases at V and 5 bases at J, with 18 bases in the middle. This CDR3 region has 15 residues. The CDR3 DNA reads TGTGCCAGCAGCTCAACTCCAGGGCCAGTCGACGAGCAGTACTTC. Its translation: CASSSTPGPVDEQYF.

The chain is built from TRBV7-2 and TRBJ2-7; no clear D gene. Germline V gene sequence: CDR1 SGHTA, CDR2 FQGNSA. Trimming cost V 7 bases and J 5 bases, with 15 bases left between them. This CDR3 contains 13 residues. The DNA of the CDR3 is TGTGCCAGCAAAGAGTCAGTGATCCACGAGCAGTACTTC. Translated: CASKESVIHEQYF.

J is TRBJ1-2 and V is TRBV4-1, with D perhaps TRBD1 (6 bases). V was clipped by 1 base and J by 7 bases, with 19 bases between them. Germline CDR1 reads MGHRA; CDR2 reads YSYEKL. The CDR3 is made up of 16 amino acids. The CDR3 reads CASSQGTTGYWAGYTF. CDR3 bases: TGCGCCAGCAGCCAAGGGACTACAGGGTACTGGGCTGGCTACACCTTC.

The gene calls are TRBV6-5 and TRBJ2-7; TRBD2 agrees at 10 bases. The germline gives CDR1 MNHEY, CDR2 SVGAGI. CDR3 length: 14 amino acids. V lost 10 bases and J lost 0; bases outside the gene matches: 6. Written as DNA, the CDR3 is TGTGCCACCGAGGGACTAGCGAACTCCTACGAGCAGTACTTC. It codes for CATEGLANSYEQYF.

The V and J genes are TRBV9 and TRBJ2-3, with TRBD2 matching over 12 bases. The J segment lost 0 bases and the V segment lost 2 bases, leaving 4 bases of the junction unmatched. Germline CDR1 SGDLS, CDR2 YYNGEE. CDR3 size: 17 residues. In DNA, the CDR3 is TGTGCCAGCAGCGTCCCGCTAGCGGGGGGGAGCACAGATACGCAGTATTTT. It translates to CASSVPLAGGSTDTQYF.

The J gene is TRBJ2-7, the V gene TRBV5-1; 7 nucleotides agree with TRBD1. In germline, CDR1 is SGHRS, CDR2 YFSETQ. This CDR3 has 15 residues. V lost 3 bases, J lost 3 bases, and 9 bases stayed unmatched. CDR3 amino acids: CASSSKTGSYYEQYF. As DNA, the CDR3 is TGCGCCAGCAGCTCTAAGACAGGGAGCTACTACGAGCAGTACTTC.

This clone showed up just once. The chain carries TRBV5-4 and TRBJ1-2, with a possible D match to TRBD1 (6 bases). Germline CDR1 is SGHNT and CDR2 is YYREEE (reference sequence). V was pared by 3 bases and J by 3 bases, with 18 bases between. This CDR3 region has 16 residues. In nucleotides, the CDR3 is TGTGCCAGCAGCTCCCCGGCGGGGGCGGTGGACTATGGCTACACCTTC. Protein sequence: CASSSPAGAVDYGYTF.

V gene TRBV2 combines with J gene TRBJ2-3, with D possibly TRBD2 on 5 matching bases. Per germline, CDR1 SNHLY and CDR2 FYNNEI. The CDR3 has 14 residues. The germline V and J ends were trimmed by 4 bases and 0 bases, with 8 bases remaining between them. CDR3 nucleotide sequence: TGTGCCAGCAGTGGTGGACTCAGCACAGATACGCAGTATTTT. Translation gives CASSGGLSTDTQYF.

About this clone itself: Within the sample, other DNA sequences also encode this same CDR3. The rearrangement links TRBV24-1 to TRBJ2-3, with a tentative D call TRBD2 (5 bases). CDR1 and CDR2 from the germline V gene are KGHDR and SFDVKD. Trimming pared 2 bases from V and 1 base from J, leaving 9 bases between. This CDR3 contains 15 residues. For the CDR3, the DNA is TGTGCCACCAGTGATTCCTCCGGGGGCACAGATACGCAGTATTTT. Protein: CATSDSSGGTDTQYF.

This clone was found once. This chain links TRBV10-3 with TRBJ1-1; D gene uncertain. Trimming pared 6 bases from V and 11 bases from J, leaving 25 bases between. Germline V gene data show CDR1 as ENHRY and CDR2 as SYGVKD. The CDR3 extends over 15 amino acids. The CDR3 spells CAISRSLVPPGGAFF. In DNA form, the CDR3 reads TGTGCCATCAGCCGCAGCTTGGTCCCTCCCGGAGGGGCTTTCTTT.

DNA of the CDR3: TGTGCCAGCAGCCTGGGACTAGCGAATGAGCAGTTCTTC. It encodes CASSLGLANEQFF. The chain has TRBV7-9 and TRBJ2-1, with 10 positions matching TRBD2. This CDR3 contains 13 residues. The junction had 2 bases not matched to a gene; V was cut back by 5 bases and J by 7 bases. Germline V gene sequence: CDR1 SEHNR, CDR2 FQNEAQ (reference sequence). Filled out from reference TRBV7-9 and TRBJ2-1, the complete variable domain reads DTGVSQNPRHKITKRGQNVTFRCDPISEHNRLYWYRQTLGQGPEFLTYFQNEAQLEKSRLLSDRFSAERPKGSFSTLEIQRTEQGDSAMYLCASSLGLANEQFFGPGTRLTVL.

The chain combines TRBV6-1 with TRBJ1-5; D not resolved. Germline loops: CDR1 MNHNS, CDR2 SASEGT. This CDR3 is built from 19 residues. Trimming shortened V by 1 base and J by 2 bases, and 21 bases separated the two germline ends. This CDR3 is CASSEGGRGNSFGNQPQHF. The CDR3 region has the DNA TGTGCCAGCAGTGAAGGAGGGAGAGGGAACTCCTTTGGCAATCAGCCCCAGCATTTT.

This chain uses TRBV30 with TRBJ2-5; D is uncertain. Trimming took off 4 bases at V and 2 bases at J, with 5 bases between the two ends. This CDR3 region has 11 residues. Germline CDR1 is GTSNPN and CDR2 is SVGIG (reference sequence). The CDR3 spells CAWTGQETQYF. CDR3 coding DNA: TGTGCCTGGACGGGTCAAGAGACCCAGTACTTC.